The sequence of this T cell receptor (beta chain) was determined in a study of control samples from healthy donors and cancer patients. This CDR3 has 16 residues. Germline CDR1 reads MNHNS; CDR2 reads SASEGT. The J segment lost 7 bases and the V segment lost 4 bases, leaving 14 bases of the junction unmatched. Sequencing used immunoSEQ multiplex PCR; TCRdb keeps in-frame clones, though not all of them. The sample consists of approximately 100,000 clones, around 89% of them appearing once. The chain has TRBV6-1 and TRBJ1-2; TRBD1 matches 8 bases. The sequence was collected from a man in his sixties with lung cancer. The sample taken for sequencing was PBMCs. CDR3 sequence reads: CASSGRQGLLASGYTF. The CDR3 DNA reads TGTGCCAGCAGTGGAAGACAGGGGCTGCTAGCGAGTGGCTACACCTTC.